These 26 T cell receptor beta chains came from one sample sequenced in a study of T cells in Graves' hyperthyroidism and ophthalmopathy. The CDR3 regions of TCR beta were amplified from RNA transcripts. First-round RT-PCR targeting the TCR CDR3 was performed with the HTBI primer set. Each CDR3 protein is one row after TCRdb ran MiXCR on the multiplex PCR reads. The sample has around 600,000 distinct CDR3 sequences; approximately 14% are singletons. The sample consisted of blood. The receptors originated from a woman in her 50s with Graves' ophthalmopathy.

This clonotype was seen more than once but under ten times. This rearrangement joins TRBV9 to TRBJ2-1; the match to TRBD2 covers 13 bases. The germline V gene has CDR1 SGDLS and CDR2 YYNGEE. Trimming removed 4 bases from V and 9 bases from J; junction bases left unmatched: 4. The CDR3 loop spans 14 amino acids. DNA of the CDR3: TGTGCCAGCAGCCCAGGGACTAGCGGGATTGAGCAGTTCTTC. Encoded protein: CASSPGTSGIEQFF. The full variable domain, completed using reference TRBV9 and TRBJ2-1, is DSGVTQTPKHLITATGQRVTLRCSPRSGDLSVYWYQQSLDQGLQFLIQYYNGEERAKGNILERFSAQQFPDLHSELNLSSLELGDSALYFCASSPGTSGIEQFFGPGTRLTVL.

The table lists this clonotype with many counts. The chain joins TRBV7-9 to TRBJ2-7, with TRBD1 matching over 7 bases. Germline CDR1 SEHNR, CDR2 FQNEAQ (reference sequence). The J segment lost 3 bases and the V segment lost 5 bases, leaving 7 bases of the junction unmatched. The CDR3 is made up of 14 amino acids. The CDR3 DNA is TGTGCCAGCAGCCCGAAGGACAGGCTCTACGAGCAGTACTTC. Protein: CASSPKDRLYEQYF.

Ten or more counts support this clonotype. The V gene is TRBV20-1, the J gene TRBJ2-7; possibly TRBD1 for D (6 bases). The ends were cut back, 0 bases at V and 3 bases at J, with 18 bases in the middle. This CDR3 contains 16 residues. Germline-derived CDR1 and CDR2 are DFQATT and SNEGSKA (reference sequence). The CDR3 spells CSARDRVLGHFYEQYF. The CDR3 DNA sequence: TGCAGTGCTAGAGATCGAGTTTTGGGACACTTCTACGAGCAGTACTTC.

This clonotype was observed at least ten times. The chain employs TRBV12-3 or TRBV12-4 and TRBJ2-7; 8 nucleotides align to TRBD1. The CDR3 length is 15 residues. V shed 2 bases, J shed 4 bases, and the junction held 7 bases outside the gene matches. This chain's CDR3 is CASSLSGGGWYEQYF. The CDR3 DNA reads TGTGCCAGCAGTTTATCAGGGGGCGGGTGGTACGAGCAGTACTTC.

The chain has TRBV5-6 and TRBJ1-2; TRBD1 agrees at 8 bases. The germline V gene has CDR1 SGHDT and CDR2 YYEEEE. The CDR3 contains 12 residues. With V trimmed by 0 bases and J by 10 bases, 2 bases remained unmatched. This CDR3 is CASSLGQGAYTF. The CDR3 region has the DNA TGTGCCAGCAGCTTGGGGCAGGGGGCCTACACCTTC.

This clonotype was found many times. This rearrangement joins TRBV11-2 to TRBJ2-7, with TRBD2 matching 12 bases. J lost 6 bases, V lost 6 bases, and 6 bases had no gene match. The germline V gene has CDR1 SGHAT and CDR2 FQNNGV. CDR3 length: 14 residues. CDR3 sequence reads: CASRRLAGVFEQYF. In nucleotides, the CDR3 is TGTGCCAGCAGAAGACTAGCGGGAGTCTTCGAGCAGTACTTC.

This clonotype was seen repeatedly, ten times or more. As DNA, the CDR3 is TGCAGTGCTAGTGCGGCTAGCGGGATCACAGATACGCAGTATTTT. This translates into CSASAASGITDTQYF. The chain has TRBV20-1 and TRBJ2-3, with 9 bases aligning to TRBD2. The junction had 6 bases not matched to a gene; V was cut back by 3 bases and J by 2 bases. Looked up from germline, CDR1 is DFQATT and CDR2 is SNEGSKA (reference sequence). The CDR3 loop spans 15 amino acids.

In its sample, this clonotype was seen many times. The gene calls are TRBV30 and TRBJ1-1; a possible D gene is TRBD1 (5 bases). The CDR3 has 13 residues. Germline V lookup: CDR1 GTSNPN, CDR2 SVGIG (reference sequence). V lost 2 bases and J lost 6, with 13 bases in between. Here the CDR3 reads CAWSPPQGSEAFF. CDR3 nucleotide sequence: TGTGCCTGGAGTCCGCCCCAGGGATCTGAAGCTTTCTTT.

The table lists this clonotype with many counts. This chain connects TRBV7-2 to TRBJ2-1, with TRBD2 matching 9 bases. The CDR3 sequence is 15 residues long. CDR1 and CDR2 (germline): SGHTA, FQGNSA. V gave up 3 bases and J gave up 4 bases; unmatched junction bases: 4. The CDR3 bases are TGTGCCAGCAGCTTTAGCGGGAGATCTTACAATGAGCAGTTCTTC. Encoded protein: CASSFSGRSYNEQFF.

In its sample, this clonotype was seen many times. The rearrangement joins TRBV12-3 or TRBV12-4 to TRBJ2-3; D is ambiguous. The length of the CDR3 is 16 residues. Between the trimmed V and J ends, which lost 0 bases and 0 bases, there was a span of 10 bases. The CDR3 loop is CASSLAEHPSTDTQYF. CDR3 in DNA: TGTGCCAGCAGTTTAGCTGAACACCCTAGCACAGATACGCAGTATTTT.

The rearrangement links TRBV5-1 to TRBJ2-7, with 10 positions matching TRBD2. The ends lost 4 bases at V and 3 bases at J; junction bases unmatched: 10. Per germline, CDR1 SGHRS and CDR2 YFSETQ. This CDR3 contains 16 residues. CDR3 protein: CASSIQGPSGSYEQYF. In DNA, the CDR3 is TGCGCCAGCAGCATTCAAGGGCCTAGCGGGAGCTACGAGCAGTACTTC.

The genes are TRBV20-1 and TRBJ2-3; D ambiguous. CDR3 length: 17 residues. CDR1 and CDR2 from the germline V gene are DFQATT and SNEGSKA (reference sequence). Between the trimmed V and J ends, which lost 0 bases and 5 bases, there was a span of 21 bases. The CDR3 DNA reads TGCAGTGCTAGAGATTCTTGGTTACTAAATCTTGGAGATACGCAGTATTTT. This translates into CSARDSWLLNLGDTQYF.

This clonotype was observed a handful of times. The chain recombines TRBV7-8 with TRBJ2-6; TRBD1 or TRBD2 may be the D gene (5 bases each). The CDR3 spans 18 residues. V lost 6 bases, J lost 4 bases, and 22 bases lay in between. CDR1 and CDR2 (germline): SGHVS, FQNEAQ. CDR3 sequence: CASREPGRMIGGANVLTF. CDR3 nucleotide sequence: TGTGCCAGCAGGGAACCGGGACGGATGATTGGCGGGGCCAACGTCCTGACTTTC.

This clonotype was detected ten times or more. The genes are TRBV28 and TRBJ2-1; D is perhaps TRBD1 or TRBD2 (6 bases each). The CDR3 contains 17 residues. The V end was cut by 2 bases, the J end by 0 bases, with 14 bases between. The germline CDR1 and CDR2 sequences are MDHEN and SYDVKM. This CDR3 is CASSLKGGIGSYNEQFF. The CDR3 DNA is TGTGCCAGCAGTTTAAAGGGGGGAATTGGCTCCTACAATGAGCAGTTCTTC.

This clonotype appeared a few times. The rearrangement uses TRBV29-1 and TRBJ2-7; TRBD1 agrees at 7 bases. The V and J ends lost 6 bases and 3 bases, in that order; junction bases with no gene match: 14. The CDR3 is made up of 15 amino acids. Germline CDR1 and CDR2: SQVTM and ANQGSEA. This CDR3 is CSVEIPGTVLYEQYF. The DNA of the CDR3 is TGCAGCGTGGAAATCCCCGGGACAGTCCTCTACGAGCAGTACTTC.

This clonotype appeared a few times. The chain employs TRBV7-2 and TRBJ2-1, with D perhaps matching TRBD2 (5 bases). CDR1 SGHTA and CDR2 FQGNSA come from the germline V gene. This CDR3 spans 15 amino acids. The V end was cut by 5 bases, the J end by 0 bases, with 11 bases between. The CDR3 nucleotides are TGTGCCAGCAGCCCCTCGGCGGGCTCCTACAATGAGCAGTTCTTC. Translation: CASSPSAGSYNEQFF.

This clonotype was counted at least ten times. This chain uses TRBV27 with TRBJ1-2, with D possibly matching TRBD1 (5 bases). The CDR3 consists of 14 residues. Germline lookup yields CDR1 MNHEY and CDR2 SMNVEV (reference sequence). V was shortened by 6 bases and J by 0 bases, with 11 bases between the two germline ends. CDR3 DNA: TGTGCCAGCAGGACCCAGGGAGCTAACTATGGCTACACCTTC. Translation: CASRTQGANYGYTF.

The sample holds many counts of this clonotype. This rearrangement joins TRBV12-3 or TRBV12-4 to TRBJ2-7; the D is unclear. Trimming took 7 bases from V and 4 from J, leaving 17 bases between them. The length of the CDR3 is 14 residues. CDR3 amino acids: CASTVRAGRYEQYF. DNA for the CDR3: TGTGCCAGCACCGTAAGGGCAGGCCGGTACGAGCAGTACTTC.

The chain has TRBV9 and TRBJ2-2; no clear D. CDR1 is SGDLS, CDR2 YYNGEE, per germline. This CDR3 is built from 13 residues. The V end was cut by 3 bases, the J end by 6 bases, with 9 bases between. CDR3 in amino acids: CASSEQPAGELFF. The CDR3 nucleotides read TGTGCCAGCAGCGAACAGCCGGCCGGGGAGCTGTTTTTT.

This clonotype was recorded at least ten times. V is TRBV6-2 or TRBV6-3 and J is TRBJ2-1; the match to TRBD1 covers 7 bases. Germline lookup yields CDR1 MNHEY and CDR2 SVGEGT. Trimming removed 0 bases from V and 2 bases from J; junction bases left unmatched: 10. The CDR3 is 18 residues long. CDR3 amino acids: CASSYSSGWDSTYNEQFF. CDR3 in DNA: TGTGCCAGCAGTTACTCGAGCGGTTGGGACAGTACCTACAATGAGCAGTTCTTC.

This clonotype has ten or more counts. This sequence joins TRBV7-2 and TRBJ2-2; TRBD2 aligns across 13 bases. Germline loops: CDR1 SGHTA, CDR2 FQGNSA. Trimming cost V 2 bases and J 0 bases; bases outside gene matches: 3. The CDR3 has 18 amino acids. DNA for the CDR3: TGTGCCAGCAGCTTAAGACTAGCGGGAGGCGCGAACACCGGGGAGCTGTTTTTT. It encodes CASSLRLAGGANTGELFF.

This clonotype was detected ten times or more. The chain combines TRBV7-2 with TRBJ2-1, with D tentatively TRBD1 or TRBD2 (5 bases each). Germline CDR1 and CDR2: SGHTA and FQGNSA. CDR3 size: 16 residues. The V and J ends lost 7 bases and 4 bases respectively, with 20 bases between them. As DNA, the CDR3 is TGTGCCAGCACCTTGGGGCTGGGGACCAATTACAATGAGCAGTTCTTC. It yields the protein CASTLGLGTNYNEQFF.

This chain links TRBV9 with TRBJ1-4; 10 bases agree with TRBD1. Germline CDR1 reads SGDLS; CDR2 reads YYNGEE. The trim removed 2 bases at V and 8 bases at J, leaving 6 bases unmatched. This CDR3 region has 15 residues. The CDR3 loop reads CASSVSGQGTEKLFF. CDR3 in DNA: TGTGCCAGCAGCGTCTCGGGACAGGGGACGGAAAAACTGTTTTTT. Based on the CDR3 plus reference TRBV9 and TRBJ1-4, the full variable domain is DSGVTQTPKHLITATGQRVTLRCSPRSGDLSVYWYQQSLDQGLQFLIQYYNGEERAKGNILERFSAQQFPDLHSELNLSSLELGDSALYFCASSVSGQGTEKLFFGSGTQLSVL.

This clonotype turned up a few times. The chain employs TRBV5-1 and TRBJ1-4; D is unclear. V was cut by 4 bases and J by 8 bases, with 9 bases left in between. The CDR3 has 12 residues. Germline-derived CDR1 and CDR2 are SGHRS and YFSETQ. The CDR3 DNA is TGCGCCAGCAGCACGGCAGGAGAAAAACTGTTTTTT. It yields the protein CASSTAGEKLFF.

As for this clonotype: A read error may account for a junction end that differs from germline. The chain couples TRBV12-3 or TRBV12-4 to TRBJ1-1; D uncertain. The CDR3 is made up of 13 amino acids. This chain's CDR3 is CASSMSMNAEAFF. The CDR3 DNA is TGTGCCAGCAGTATGTCTATGAACGCTGAAGCTTTCTTT.

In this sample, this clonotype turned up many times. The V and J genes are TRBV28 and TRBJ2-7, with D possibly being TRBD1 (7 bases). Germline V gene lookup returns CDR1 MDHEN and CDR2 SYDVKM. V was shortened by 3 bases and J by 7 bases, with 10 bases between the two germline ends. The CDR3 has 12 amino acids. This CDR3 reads CASSFPGGEQYF. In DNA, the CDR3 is TGTGCCAGCAGTTTCCCAGGGGGGGAGCAGTACTTC.